A single sample gave rise to the 18 T cell receptor beta chains below, sequenced in a study of blood T cell repertoires in COVID-19. Sequencing used immunoSEQ multiplex PCR; TCRdb keeps in-frame clones, though not all of them. The data contain 40,000 to 50,000 clones, 75% to 90% of them singletons. Sequencing was done on a sample of peripheral blood. Every receptor here comes from a human donor in a cohort sampled during active COVID-19.

V and J are TRBV7-2 and TRBJ2-7; 7 bases map to TRBD1. The CDR3 is 14 amino acids. After removal of 1 base from V and 3 bases from J, the junction contained 3 bases not matched to a gene. The germline CDR1 and CDR2 sequences are SGHTA and FQGNSA. CDR3 sequence (DNA): TGTGCCAGCAGCTTAGACCAGGGGGTCTACGAGCAGTACTTC. Translation: CASSLDQGVYEQYF.

The V and J genes are TRBV4-1 and TRBJ1-6, with TRBD1 as a possible D gene (5 bases). The CDR3 sequence is 20 residues long. Germline V gives CDR1 MGHRA, CDR2 YSYEKL. V was shortened by 4 bases and J by 10 bases, with 32 bases between the two germline ends. DNA of the CDR3: TGCGCCAGCAGCCCTGGTGGGAGGGGTCCTCTCACATATATATGGTCACCCCTCCACTTT. This codes for CASSPGGRGPLTYIWSPLHF.

V usage is TRBV5-1 and J usage is TRBJ2-3, with TRBD2 identical over 11 bases. CDR1 SGHRS and CDR2 YFSETQ come from the germline V gene. The junction had 15 bases not matched to a gene; V was cut back by 4 bases and J by 2 bases. The length of the CDR3 is 19 residues. Here the CDR3 reads CASSPALAGGLPNTDTQYF. CDR3 DNA sequence: TGCGCCAGCAGCCCAGCCCTAGCGGGAGGCCTCCCGAACACAGATACGCAGTATTTT.

The chain is built from TRBV20-1 and TRBJ1-2, with 8 bases lining up with TRBD1. CDR3 length equals 11 residues. The V segment lost 4 bases and the J segment 8 bases; nucleotides outside the gene matches: 3. Per the germline V gene, CDR1 is DFQATT and CDR2 is SNEGSKA (reference sequence). The CDR3 spells CSATGGGGYTF. The CDR3 DNA reads as TGCAGTGCTACAGGGGGCGGGGGCTACACCTTC.

This clone was counted only a few times. The V gene is TRBV7-9, the J gene TRBJ2-7, with D unresolved. Germline values: CDR1 SEHNR, CDR2 FQNEAQ (reference sequence). V was clipped by 6 bases and J by 0 bases, with 15 bases between them. The CDR3 is 15 residues long. The CDR3 reads CASSSTAINSYEQYF. CDR3 in DNA: TGTGCCAGCAGTTCAACAGCCATAAACTCCTACGAGCAGTACTTC.

J is TRBJ2-7 and V is TRBV28; weak D call: TRBD1 (6 bases). Per germline, CDR1 MDHEN and CDR2 SYDVKM. The CDR3 spans 14 residues. V was shortened by 2 bases and J by 9 bases, with 17 bases between the two germline ends. The CDR3 DNA reads TGTGCCAGCAGTTTACACGGGACACCCGACGGGCAGTACTTC. Translating gives CASSLHGTPDGQYF.

The chain employs TRBV7-9 and TRBJ2-5, with TRBD2 matching over 9 bases. V dropped 5 bases and J dropped 12; count of bases not matched to a gene: 4. Germline V CDR1 and CDR2: SEHNR, FQNEAQ (reference sequence). CDR3 length: 11 amino acids. DNA of the CDR3: TGTGCCAGCAGCCTCCTAGCGGGGAAGTACTTC. Its protein product is CASSLLAGKYF. The full variable domain, in which reference TRBV7-9 and TRBJ2-5 provide the parts outside the CDR3, is DTGVSQNPRHKITKRGQNVTFRCDPISEHNRLYWYRQTLGQGPEFLTYFQNEAQLEKSRLLSDRFSAERPKGSFSTLEIQRTEQGDSAMYLCASSLLAGKYFGPGTRLLVL.

This clone has only one observation. This chain links TRBV24-1 with TRBJ2-5; D unclear. The CDR3 length is 15 residues. V lost 3 bases and J lost 4, with 14 bases in between. Germline V lookup: CDR1 KGHDR, CDR2 SFDVKD. CDR3 residues: CATSDARSPGETQYF. CDR3 nucleotide sequence: TGTGCCACCAGTGATGCCCGAAGCCCCGGAGAGACCCAGTACTTC.

The V and J genes are TRBV18 and TRBJ1-1; D remains unclear. V dropped 0 bases and J dropped 6 bases, with 11 bases sitting between them. Germline V gene lookup returns CDR1 KGHSH and CDR2 LQKENI. The CDR3 contains 14 residues. This chain's CDR3 is CASSPPGSAAEAFF. The CDR3, as DNA: TGTGCCAGCTCACCACCCGGGTCCGCCGCTGAAGCTTTCTTT.

The chain uses TRBV19 and TRBJ2-5; 11 nucleotides agree with TRBD2. The length of the CDR3 is 16 residues. With 1 base clipped from V and 2 bases from J, the junction kept 3 bases outside the gene matches. Per germline, CDR1 LNHDA and CDR2 SQIVND (reference sequence). The CDR3 sequence: CASSIGRTSGQETQYF. As DNA, the CDR3 is TGTGCCAGTAGTATAGGCCGGACTAGCGGGCAAGAGACCCAGTACTTC.

The V call is TRBV6-1, the J call TRBJ2-7; 10 bases match TRBD1. J gave up 5 bases and V 1 base, and 8 bases lay outside the gene matches. The CDR3 extends over 16 amino acids. CDR1 is MNHNS, CDR2 SASEGT, per germline. The DNA of the CDR3 is TGTGCCAGCAGTGAAGTCTACCGGGACAGGGGAAACGAGCAGTACTTC. This encodes CASSEVYRDRGNEQYF.

As concerns this clone: The junction and the germline gene differ at one end; a read error may be behind it. The V and J genes are TRBV24-1 and TRBJ1-1, with a possible D match to TRBD1 (6 bases). The CDR3 sequence is 14 residues long. Germline values: CDR1 KGHDR, CDR2 SFDVKD. The CDR3 protein is CATSAPGAGEGFNF. Written as DNA, the CDR3 is TGTGCCACCAGTGCTCCGGGGGCAGGGGAGGGTTTTAACTTT.

The CDR3 spells CASSPSRASGNTIYF. Written as DNA, the CDR3 is TGTGCCAGCAGCCCCTCCAGGGCCTCTGGAAACACCATATATTTT. The genes are TRBV7-2 and TRBJ1-3; possible D gene TRBD1, 5 bases. Trimming shortened V by 5 bases and J by 0 bases, and 11 bases separated the two germline ends. Germline-derived CDR1 and CDR2 are SGHTA and FQGNSA. The CDR3 totals 15 residues.

Concerning this clone itself: The sample has other DNA sequences that encode this CDR3 too. The V and J genes are TRBV27 and TRBJ1-5; the D gene is possibly TRBD1 (5 bases). This CDR3 contains 14 residues. Germline-derived CDR1 and CDR2 are MNHEY and SMNVEV (reference sequence). Trimming shortened V by 6 bases and J by 0 bases, and 9 bases separated the two germline ends. The CDR3 bases are TGTGCCAGCAGGGGAGGGGTTAGCAATCAGCCCCAGCATTTT. Translation: CASRGGVSNQPQHF.

The J gene is TRBJ1-3, the V gene TRBV1. TRBV1 is termed a pseudogene. This CDR3 has 9 amino acids. In DNA form, the CDR3 reads TGCACCAGGAGGAACACCATATATTTT. Translation gives CTRRNTIYF.

Only a few counts were recorded for this clone. This rearrangement joins TRBV28 to TRBJ1-1; D perhaps matches TRBD1 (5 bases). Trimming removed 5 bases from V and 1 base from J, with 11 bases in between. Germline lookup yields CDR1 MDHEN and CDR2 SYDVKM. The CDR3 loop spans 14 amino acids. The CDR3 DNA is TGTGCCAGCAGTCCAAACGGACAGAACACTGAAGCTTTCTTT. Its protein product is CASSPNGQNTEAFF.

This chain connects TRBV7-9 to TRBJ1-1; D uncertain. Germline V CDR1 and CDR2: SEHNR, FQNEAQ (reference sequence). Trimming cost V 5 bases and J 1 base, with 14 bases left between them. CDR3 length: 15 residues. CDR3 sequence: CASSGGGQTNTEAFF. CDR3 bases: TGTGCCAGCAGCGGTGGAGGGCAGACGAACACTGAAGCTTTCTTT.

The chain is built from TRBV18 and TRBJ2-7; 7 positions agree with TRBD1. J lost 6 bases, V lost 6 bases, and 14 bases had no gene match. CDR1 and CDR2 from the germline V gene are KGHSH and LQKENI. This CDR3 region has 15 residues. In nucleotides, the CDR3 is TGTGCCAGCTCCCCCCGGACAGGTGAGAGGGGCGAGCAGTACTTC. As protein: CASSPRTGERGEQYF.